This record concerns one T cell receptor beta chain sequence. Its antigen is still unknown. This sample was included in a study of T cells after yellow fever vaccination. About the study: With SMART-Seq v4 Ultra Low Input, the fractions containing low cell numbers were prepared.

This CDR3 is built from 15 residues. The germline gives CDR1 LGHDT, CDR2 YNNKEL (reference sequence). The V end lost 1 base, the J end lost 7 bases, and 14 bases lay between the germline ends. The TCR cDNA carried a universal primer site and UMIs from 5'RACE template switching. A single record per CDR3 protein comes from TCRdb applying MiXCR to the 5' RACE reads. The data hold approximately 300,000 distinct CDR3 sequences, with around a tenth observed a single time. Study-wide results and limits: From the bulk population, abundant clonotypes could contaminate and appear within FACS-sorted repertoires. Boosting was followed by the reappearance of most primary-vaccination clones (roughly 95% CD4, more than 70% CD8).

The clonotype comes from a man aged 18 to 30 who received the YFV17D yellow fever vaccine. The V call is TRBV3-1, the J call TRBJ2-1, with D possibly TRBD2 on 7 matching bases. The sequenced sample was CD4+ T cells sorted from PBMCs, obtained 45 days after the yellow fever booster vaccination. CDR3 sequence: CASSQGYGGLNEQFF. CDR3 in DNA: TGTGCCAGCAGCCAAGGGTACGGGGGGCTGAATGAGCAGTTCTTC.